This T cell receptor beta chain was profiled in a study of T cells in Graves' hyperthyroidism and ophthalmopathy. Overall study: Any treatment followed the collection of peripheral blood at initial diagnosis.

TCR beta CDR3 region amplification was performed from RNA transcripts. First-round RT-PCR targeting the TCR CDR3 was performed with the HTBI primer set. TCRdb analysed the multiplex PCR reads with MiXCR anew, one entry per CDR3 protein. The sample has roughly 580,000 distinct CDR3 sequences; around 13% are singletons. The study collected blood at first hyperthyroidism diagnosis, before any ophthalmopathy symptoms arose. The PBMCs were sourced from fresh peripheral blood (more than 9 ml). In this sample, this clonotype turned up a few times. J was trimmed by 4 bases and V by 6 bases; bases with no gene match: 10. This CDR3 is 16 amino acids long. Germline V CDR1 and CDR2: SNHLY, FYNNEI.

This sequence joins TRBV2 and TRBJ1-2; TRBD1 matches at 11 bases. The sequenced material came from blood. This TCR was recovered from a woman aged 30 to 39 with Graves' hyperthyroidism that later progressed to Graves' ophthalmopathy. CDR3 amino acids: CASSRTGGGFGYGYTF. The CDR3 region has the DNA TGTGCCAGCAGCCGGACAGGGGGCGGATTCGGCTATGGCTACACCTTC.